Shown below are 8 T cell receptor beta chains from a single sample sequenced in a study of T cell responses to AZD1222 COVID-19 vaccine. Sequenced by immunoSEQ multiplex PCR; TCRdb stores in-frame clones only, minus some. The sample carries under 150,000 clones, 88% recorded once. The specimen was peripheral blood, collected 28 days after the second AZD1222 dose. All receptors come from an adult who received the AZD1222 COVID-19 vaccine.

The chain recombines TRBV4-2 with TRBJ2-1; 8 bases are shared with TRBD2. CDR3 length: 15 residues. Germline CDR1 LGHNA, CDR2 YNFKEQ. Unmatched junction bases numbered 5, after V lost 0 bases and J lost 7 bases. CDR3 loop: CASSQEAGEANEQFF. The DNA of the CDR3 is TGTGCCAGCAGCCAAGAAGCGGGGGAGGCTAATGAGCAGTTCTTC.

The V gene is TRBV5-5, the J gene TRBJ1-6, with a weak D call TRBD1 (6 bases). Trimming removed 2 bases at V and 7 bases at J, with 16 bases between. This CDR3 region has 16 residues. Germline V CDR1 and CDR2: SGHKS, YYEKEE (reference sequence). CDR3 sequence: CASSFHREVGNSPLHF. The CDR3, as DNA: TGTGCCAGCAGCTTCCACAGGGAAGTAGGGAATTCACCCCTCCACTTT.

The rearrangement joins TRBV6-5 to TRBJ1-4; D is perhaps TRBD1 (6 bases). Per germline, CDR1 MNHEY and CDR2 SVGAGI. This CDR3 has 14 amino acids. Trimming left V 2 bases short and J 6 bases short, with 10 bases between. The CDR3 loop is CASSYAGVYEKLFF. The CDR3 nucleotides read TGTGCCAGCAGTTACGCAGGGGTGTATGAAAAACTGTTTTTT.

The chain links TRBV19 to TRBJ1-1; no clear D. V was pared by 5 bases and J by 8 bases, with 9 bases between. The CDR3 has 11 residues. The germline gives CDR1 LNHDA, CDR2 SQIVND (reference sequence). CDR3 DNA sequence: TGTGCCAGTAGTCCCGGACTGGAAGCTTTCTTT. This encodes CASSPGLEAFF. The full variable domain, rest sourced from reference TRBV19 and TRBJ1-1, is DGGITQSPKYLFRKEGQNVTLSCEQNLNHDAMYWYRQDPGQGLRLIYYSQIVNDFQKGDIAEGYSVSREKKESFPLTVTSAQKNPTAFYLCASSPGLEAFFGQGTRLTVV.

This chain connects TRBV7-2 to TRBJ2-5; D may be TRBD1 (6 bases). V was clipped by 0 bases and J by 5 bases, with 16 bases between them. The CDR3 extends over 16 amino acids. CDR1 and CDR2 (germline): SGHTA, FQGNSA. The CDR3 sequence: CASSLAGARAVETQYF. The CDR3 DNA sequence: TGTGCCAGCAGCTTAGCGGGGGCGAGGGCGGTCGAGACCCAGTACTTC.

This clone has just one count. The chain is built from TRBV7-3 and TRBJ1-1; D remains unclear. Germline V gene data show CDR1 as SGHTA and CDR2 as FQGTGA. The V gene lost 4 bases and the J gene lost 3 bases, with 9 bases spanning the gap. CDR3 length: 13 amino acids. This CDR3 is CASSSAGYTEAFF. The CDR3 DNA sequence: TGTGCCAGCAGCTCAGCGGGGTACACTGAAGCTTTCTTT.

This clone has just a few counts. The chain is built from TRBV20-1 and TRBJ2-7, with D tentatively TRBD2 (6 bases). This CDR3 has 11 amino acids. V was shortened by 2 bases and J by 6 bases, with 8 bases between the two germline ends. The germline V gene encodes CDR1 DFQATT and CDR2 SNEGSKA (reference sequence). The CDR3 is CSARSGFEQYF. CDR3 nucleotides: TGCAGTGCTAGAAGCGGGTTCGAGCAGTACTTC.

The chain is built from TRBV2 and TRBJ2-1, with TRBD2 as a possible D gene (6 bases). With 1 base removed from V and 2 bases from J, the gap between germline ends came to 12 bases. The CDR3 runs to 16 residues. Germline lookup yields CDR1 SNHLY and CDR2 FYNNEI. The CDR3 DNA reads TGTGCCAGCAGTGAAGTTGCGGGGAGTCCCTACAATGAGCAGTTCTTC. As protein: CASSEVAGSPYNEQFF.